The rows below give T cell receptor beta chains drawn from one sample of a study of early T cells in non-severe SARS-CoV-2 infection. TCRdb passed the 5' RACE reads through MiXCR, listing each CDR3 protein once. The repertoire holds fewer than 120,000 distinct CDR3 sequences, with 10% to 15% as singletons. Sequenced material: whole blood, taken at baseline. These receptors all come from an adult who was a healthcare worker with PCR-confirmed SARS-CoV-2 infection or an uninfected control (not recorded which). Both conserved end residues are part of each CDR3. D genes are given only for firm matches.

CDR3aa: CSAKDPSTGELFF; d_gene: NA; j_gene: TRBJ2-2; v_gene: TRBV20-1
CDR3aa: CASSFHLTGRDTEAFF; d_gene: NA; j_gene: TRBJ1-1; v_gene: TRBV7-9
CDR3aa: CASSSRGRTDTQYF; d_gene: NA; j_gene: TRBJ2-3; v_gene: TRBV11-1
CDR3aa: CASSPLSGRTDTQYF; d_gene: TRBD2; j_gene: TRBJ2-3; v_gene: TRBV12-3/TRBV12-4
CDR3aa: CASSSGDSLTDTQYF; d_gene: TRBD1; j_gene: TRBJ2-3; v_gene: TRBV28
CDR3aa: CASSLQGNQPQHF; d_gene: NA; j_gene: TRBJ1-5; v_gene: TRBV7-2
CDR3aa: CASSLELAKETQYF; d_gene: NA; j_gene: TRBJ2-5; v_gene: TRBV7-9
CDR3aa: CASSVAISGRGTDTQYF; d_gene: TRBD2; j_gene: TRBJ2-3; v_gene: TRBV9
CDR3aa: CASSLATRQTYEQYF; d_gene: NA; j_gene: TRBJ2-7; v_gene: TRBV5-1
CDR3aa: CASRRQGSYGYTF; d_gene: TRBD1; j_gene: TRBJ1-2; v_gene: TRBV7-9
CDR3aa: CASSSMEEKLFF; d_gene: NA; j_gene: TRBJ1-4; v_gene: TRBV4-1
CDR3aa: CASSQRDGNQPQHF; d_gene: NA; j_gene: TRBJ1-5; v_gene: TRBV3-1
CDR3aa: CASSSLQGIYGYTF; d_gene: NA; j_gene: TRBJ1-2; v_gene: TRBV5-4
CDR3aa: CASSLTTTRSGELFF; d_gene: NA; j_gene: TRBJ2-2; v_gene: TRBV11-2
CDR3aa: CASSSSGAISEQYF; d_gene: NA; j_gene: TRBJ2-7; v_gene: TRBV28
CDR3aa: CASSRASGGNQPQHF; d_gene: NA; j_gene: TRBJ1-5; v_gene: TRBV18
CDR3aa: CATSRDTGFSYNEQFF; d_gene: NA; j_gene: TRBJ2-1; v_gene: TRBV15
CDR3aa: CSVEEVQETQYF; d_gene: NA; j_gene: TRBJ2-5; v_gene: TRBV29-1
CDR3aa: CASSQDGGTDTQYF; d_gene: NA; j_gene: TRBJ2-3; v_gene: TRBV4-2
CDR3aa: CSARAAGGLDTQYF; d_gene: TRBD2; j_gene: TRBJ2-3; v_gene: TRBV20-1
CDR3aa: CSASQGATEAFF; d_gene: TRBD1; j_gene: TRBJ1-1; v_gene: TRBV20-1
CDR3aa: CASSWKTGASSGANVLTF; d_gene: TRBD1; j_gene: TRBJ2-6; v_gene: TRBV6-1
CDR3aa: CASSLNPAGDTEAFF; d_gene: NA; j_gene: TRBJ1-1; v_gene: TRBV5-1
CDR3aa: CASRFRDPTISPLHF; d_gene: NA; j_gene: TRBJ1-6; v_gene: TRBV7-3
CDR3aa: CSAIGNEQYF; d_gene: NA; j_gene: TRBJ2-7; v_gene: TRBV20-1
CDR3aa: CSARSRAPREQYF; d_gene: NA; j_gene: TRBJ2-7; v_gene: TRBV20-1
CDR3aa: CASSLGTGASIYGYTF; d_gene: TRBD1; j_gene: TRBJ1-2; v_gene: TRBV7-9
CDR3aa: CASSLERGVGDTQYF; d_gene: NA; j_gene: TRBJ2-3; v_gene: TRBV5-4
CDR3aa: CASSFQGALPPGELFF; d_gene: TRBD1; j_gene: TRBJ2-2; v_gene: TRBV13
CDR3aa: CSALTGRTEAFF; d_gene: NA; j_gene: TRBJ1-1; v_gene: TRBV29-1
CDR3aa: CASSSTGAGNTIYF; d_gene: TRBD1; j_gene: TRBJ1-3; v_gene: TRBV28
CDR3aa: CASSLGTLGYGYTF; d_gene: NA; j_gene: TRBJ1-2; v_gene: TRBV4-1
CDR3aa: CSASEGSAEAFF; d_gene: NA; j_gene: TRBJ1-1; v_gene: TRBV20-1
CDR3aa: CASSFGGRNYNEQFF; d_gene: TRBD2; j_gene: TRBJ2-1; v_gene: TRBV5-1
CDR3aa: CASSLDLNTGELFF; d_gene: NA; j_gene: TRBJ2-2; v_gene: TRBV5-1
CDR3aa: CASSLGRNQETQYF; d_gene: NA; j_gene: TRBJ2-5; v_gene: TRBV6-5
CDR3aa: CASSFPLAGGPSSYNEQFF; d_gene: TRBD2; j_gene: TRBJ2-1; v_gene: TRBV7-9
CDR3aa: CASSPSLTGGYTF; d_gene: NA; j_gene: TRBJ1-2; v_gene: TRBV18
CDR3aa: CASTGSAYNEQFF; d_gene: NA; j_gene: TRBJ2-1; v_gene: TRBV10-2
CDR3aa: CASSSGARVTDEQYF; d_gene: NA; j_gene: TRBJ2-7; v_gene: TRBV5-4
CDR3aa: CASRPTLPNEQYF; d_gene: NA; j_gene: TRBJ2-7; v_gene: TRBV6-5
CDR3aa: CASSPTGRMNTEAFF; d_gene: NA; j_gene: TRBJ1-1; v_gene: TRBV18
CDR3aa: CASRHSGRAKNIQYF; d_gene: TRBD2; j_gene: TRBJ2-4; v_gene: TRBV6-2/TRBV6-3
CDR3aa: CATTRTGGNYGYTF; d_gene: TRBD1; j_gene: TRBJ1-2; v_gene: TRBV6-6
CDR3aa: CASSRGARGGNTIYF; d_gene: NA; j_gene: TRBJ1-3; v_gene: TRBV3-1
CDR3aa: CASSSSGADNEQFF; d_gene: TRBD2; j_gene: TRBJ2-1; v_gene: TRBV7-3
CDR3aa: CAISEFSGYEQYF; d_gene: TRBD2; j_gene: TRBJ2-7; v_gene: TRBV10-3
CDR3aa: CASEGTAQETQYF; d_gene: TRBD1; j_gene: TRBJ2-5; v_gene: TRBV2
CDR3aa: CASSWGGTDTQYF; d_gene: NA; j_gene: TRBJ2-3; v_gene: TRBV5-1
CDR3aa: CASSQEGTEFNTEAFF; d_gene: TRBD1; j_gene: TRBJ1-1; v_gene: TRBV3-1
CDR3aa: CASSQADVINTEAFF; d_gene: NA; j_gene: TRBJ1-1; v_gene: TRBV4-1
CDR3aa: CSAKLLAGAHTDTQYF; d_gene: TRBD2; j_gene: TRBJ2-3; v_gene: TRBV20-1
CDR3aa: CSATERGFTDTQYF; d_gene: NA; j_gene: TRBJ2-3; v_gene: TRBV20-1
CDR3aa: CATSDRLRSSYNSPLHF; d_gene: NA; j_gene: TRBJ1-6; v_gene: TRBV24-1
CDR3aa: CASSLEGKGEQFF; d_gene: NA; j_gene: TRBJ2-1; v_gene: TRBV5-5
CDR3aa: CASSLYAGQVNNQPQHF; d_gene: TRBD1; j_gene: TRBJ1-5; v_gene: TRBV27
CDR3aa: CASSPTRRGVGEKLFF; d_gene: NA; j_gene: TRBJ1-4; v_gene: TRBV7-9
CDR3aa: CASSLGQSGANVLTF; d_gene: NA; j_gene: TRBJ2-6; v_gene: TRBV5-6
CDR3aa: CASSFSSFYGYTF; d_gene: NA; j_gene: TRBJ1-2; v_gene: TRBV6-5
CDR3aa: CATSGLAGGPAGNEQFF; d_gene: TRBD2; j_gene: TRBJ2-1; v_gene: TRBV10-3